Each of the 14 T cell receptor beta chains below was sequenced from the same sample in a study of CD8 T cells in ankylosing spondylitis. General study points: Seemingly characteristic of ankylosing spondylitis blood was a TCR beta motif consisting of about 8 highly homologous variants.

TCRdb re-called the 5' RACE reads through MiXCR, storing one row per CDR3 protein. The repertoire holds roughly 670,000 distinct CDR3 sequences, with under 20% as singletons. For these receptors, no antigen is known. What was sequenced was blood, either unsorted or a sorted T cell fraction (not recorded which). All receptors come from a male donor with ankylosing spondylitis.

The chain is built from TRBV12-3 or TRBV12-4 and TRBJ2-5, with D possibly matching TRBD2 (7 bases). With 6 bases removed from V and 5 bases from J, the gap between germline ends came to 22 bases. CDR3 length equals 16 residues. This CDR3 reads CASSIGGGGLLETQYF. DNA for the CDR3: TGTGCCAGCAGCATTGGGGGGGGGGGCCTCCTGGAGACCCAGTACTTC.

V gene TRBV6-5 combines with J gene TRBJ2-2; TRBD2 might be the D (5 bases). Germline values: CDR1 MNHEY, CDR2 SVGAGI. The CDR3 runs 17 residues. V was clipped by 0 bases and J by 0 bases, with 11 bases between them. CDR3 amino acids: CASSYSRGGSNTGELFF. As DNA, the CDR3 is TGTGCCAGCAGTTACTCGAGAGGCGGGTCGAACACCGGGGAGCTGTTTTTT.

The chain recombines TRBV12-3 or TRBV12-4 with TRBJ1-6; 7 positions agree with TRBD1. Trimming at V came to 5 bases and at J to 7 bases, leaving 5 bases not matched to a gene. The CDR3 extends over 14 amino acids. CDR3 residues: CASSTPTGNSPLHF. In DNA form, the CDR3 reads TGTGCCAGCAGTACACCGACAGGGAATTCACCCCTCCACTTT.

This clonotype was detected many times. The chain uses TRBV29-1 and TRBJ2-7, with TRBD1 identical over 7 bases. The CDR3 sequence is 12 residues long. Germline V lookup: CDR1 SQVTM, CDR2 ANQGSEA. V shed 4 bases, J shed 3 bases, and the junction held 3 bases outside the gene matches. The CDR3 loop is CSVGQGNYEQYF. The CDR3 coding sequence is TGCAGCGTTGGACAGGGAAACTACGAGCAGTACTTC.

The V and J genes are TRBV6-4 and TRBJ2-5; no clear D gene. V gave up 6 bases and J gave up 5 bases, with 37 bases separating them. The CDR3 is 21 residues long. CDR1 MRHNA and CDR2 SNTAGT come from the germline V gene. The CDR3 here is CASSPDLFEVVRTPMGETQYF. The CDR3 DNA is TGTGCCAGCAGCCCCGATCTTTTTGAGGTGGTGAGGACCCCAATGGGGGAGACCCAGTACTTC.

This clonotype was counted a few times. V gene TRBV20-1 combines with J gene TRBJ1-5; D is uncertain. V lost 6 bases and J lost 1, with 10 bases in between. Germline V lookup: CDR1 DFQATT, CDR2 SNEGSKA (reference sequence). This CDR3 has 13 residues. CDR3 region: CSARKSSNQPQHF. DNA for the CDR3: TGCAGTGCCAGAAAGTCAAGCAATCAGCCCCAGCATTTT.

This clonotype was seen only a few times. This sequence joins TRBV5-1 and TRBJ1-1; TRBD1 is a possible D gene (5 bases). The germline gives CDR1 SGHRS, CDR2 YFSETQ. The CDR3 length is 14 residues. The V and J ends lost 4 bases and 1 base respectively, with 11 bases between them. This CDR3 reads CASSPFQGNTEAFF. The CDR3 DNA is TGCGCCAGCAGCCCCTTTCAGGGGAACACTGAAGCTTTCTTT.

The rearrangement uses TRBV5-1 and TRBJ1-4; 8 bases map to TRBD1. Unmatched junction bases numbered 2, after V lost 5 bases and J lost 5 bases. CDR3 length: 13 amino acids. CDR1 is SGHRS and CDR2 is YFSETQ in the germline V gene. The DNA of the CDR3 is TGCGCCAGCAGGGGGACAGGAAATGAAAAACTGTTTTTT. Translating it yields CASRGTGNEKLFF. The full variable domain, with the rest looked up from reference TRBV5-1 and TRBJ1-4, is KAGVTQTPRYLIKTRGQQVTLSCSPISGHRSVSWYQQTPGQGLQFLFEYFSETQRNKGNFPGRFSGRQFSNSRSEMNVSTLELGDSALYLCASRGTGNEKLFFGSGTQLSVL.

The table lists this clonotype with a few counts. This chain links TRBV11-1 with TRBJ2-3; 14 bases match TRBD2. There are 19 residues in the CDR3. In germline, CDR1 is SGHAT, CDR2 FQDESV (reference sequence). Trimming took 2 bases from V and 3 from J; bases not matched to a gene: 10. CDR3 DNA sequence: TGTGCCAGCAGCTTAAATAAAATGGGACTAGCGGGAGTTACAGATACGCAGTATTTT. Its translation is CASSLNKMGLAGVTDTQYF.

The table lists this clonotype with a few counts. This sequence joins TRBV12-3 or TRBV12-4 and TRBJ2-7; possibly TRBD1 for D (6 bases). Between the trimmed V and J ends, which lost 9 bases and 4 bases, there was a span of 16 bases. This CDR3 region has 13 residues. This CDR3 reads CASRTSGVYEQYF. The CDR3 bases are TGTGCCAGTAGGACTTCAGGGGTGTACGAGCAGTACTTC.

This clonotype has just a few counts. The chain uses TRBV25-1 and TRBJ1-1; 7 bases align to TRBD1. Looked up from germline, CDR1 is MGHDK and CDR2 is SYGVNS. The junction had 4 bases not matched to a gene; V was cut back by 6 bases and J by 0 bases. This CDR3 region has 14 residues. The CDR3 nucleotides read TGTGCCAGCAGGGGACAGCTCATGAACACTGAAGCTTTCTTT. This translates into CASRGQLMNTEAFF.

This clonotype appeared many times. V is TRBV4-1 and J is TRBJ2-2; TRBD1 matches at 8 bases. Per the germline V gene, CDR1 is MGHRA and CDR2 is YSYEKL. The CDR3 extends over 18 amino acids. Trimming at V came to 2 bases and at J to 5 bases, leaving 13 bases not matched to a gene. The DNA for the CDR3 is TGCGCCAGCAGCCAACCGATTAAGGACAGGGCGACGACCGGGGAGCTGTTTTTT. Protein: CASSQPIKDRATTGELFF.

The chain combines TRBV30 with TRBJ2-2; D uncertain. Germline lookup yields CDR1 GTSNPN and CDR2 SVGIG (reference sequence). V shed 0 bases and J shed 5 bases, with 7 bases lying between them. The CDR3 totals 13 residues. The DNA of the CDR3 is TGTGCCTGGAGTGTGGTGGTGACCGGGGAGCTGTTTTTT. Its translation is CAWSVVVTGELFF.

The gene calls are TRBV18 and TRBJ2-1; no firm D call. Germline V CDR1 and CDR2: KGHSH, LQKENI. CDR3 length: 17 residues. V was clipped by 1 base and J by 1 base, with 14 bases between them. The CDR3 region has the DNA TGTGCCAGCTCACCACAAAATGGGGTAGCTTCCTACAATGAGCAGTTCTTC. Its translation is CASSPQNGVASYNEQFF.